Following are 18 T cell receptor beta chains from one sample sequenced in a study of T cell repertoires in cytomegalovirus infection (dated by TCRdb to about 2019). Data came from an Illumina HiSeq 1500. TCRdb itself trimmed the public reads at Q25 with fastp, ran MiXCR and retained productive beta chains. Records with the same CDR3 protein are collapsed into one entry carrying the most frequent genes and DNA. The sample table holds just under 550,000 distinct CDR3 sequences, of which 26% were seen once. The ten largest clonotypes hold less than 15% of the sample. Sequenced material: PBMCs. The receptor source for this set is a human donor in good health (CMV status not recorded). Some clones in this sample may be carry-over from other donors' samples.

V usage is TRBV28 and J usage is TRBJ1-4; D ambiguous. V dropped 6 bases and J dropped 0 bases, with 14 bases sitting between them. Germline V gene sequence: CDR1 MDHEN, CDR2 SYDVKM. CDR3 size: 16 residues. CDR3 residues: CASSHALGTTNEKLFF. CDR3 nucleotides: TGTGCCAGCAGCCACGCTTTGGGGACAACTAATGAAAAACTGTTTTTT.

The chain has TRBV27 and TRBJ2-1; TRBD1 matches 11 bases. The CDR3 consists of 15 residues. The germline CDR1 and CDR2 sequences are MNHEY and SMNVEV (reference sequence). Trimming removed 5 bases from V and 8 bases from J; junction bases left unmatched: 8. The CDR3 loop is CASSARDRGFDEQFF. The CDR3 DNA is TGTGCCAGCAGTGCCCGGGACAGGGGGTTCGATGAGCAGTTCTTC.

This clonotype was seen more than once but under ten times. V usage is TRBV7-8 and J usage is TRBJ2-7, with D unresolved. The V end lost 4 bases, the J end lost 3 bases, and 16 bases lay between the germline ends. This CDR3 spans 15 amino acids. The V gene's germline CDR1 is SGHVS and CDR2 FQNEAQ. In nucleotides, the CDR3 is TGTGCCAGCAGCTCGAGGCGGTTGGAAGGCTACGAGCAGTACTTC. It encodes CASSSRRLEGYEQYF.

This chain uses TRBV20-1 with TRBJ2-1; 14 nucleotides agree with TRBD2. Germline V lookup: CDR1 DFQATT, CDR2 SNEGSKA (reference sequence). CDR3 length: 15 amino acids. V lost 7 bases to trimming and J lost 0 bases; unmatched junction nucleotides: 2. The CDR3 loop reads CSVGLAGGSYNEQFF. The CDR3 DNA is TGCAGTGTAGGACTAGCGGGAGGCTCCTACAATGAGCAGTTCTTC.

The chain is built from TRBV28 and TRBJ2-7; tentatively, D is TRBD2 (5 bases). The germline CDR1 and CDR2 sequences are MDHEN and SYDVKM. The ends were cut back, 4 bases at V and 11 bases at J, with 24 bases in the middle. The CDR3 runs to 15 residues. The CDR3 DNA sequence: TGTGCCAGCAGTTCATCCCGGGCGGGCGGTAGGAGAAAGTACTTC. This translates into CASSSSRAGGRRKYF.

The V call is TRBV6-1, the J call TRBJ2-6; D gene uncertain. Germline V gives CDR1 MNHNS, CDR2 SASEGT. V was shortened by 5 bases and J by 4 bases, with 18 bases between the two germline ends. The CDR3 has 17 residues. The CDR3 is CASSKARAESGANVLTF. The CDR3, as DNA: TGTGCCAGCAGTAAGGCCCGGGCCGAGTCCGGGGCCAACGTCCTGACTTTC.

Many counts were recorded for this clonotype. The J gene is TRBJ2-5, the V gene TRBV5-6, with D perhaps TRBD2 (6 bases). The germline V gene encodes CDR1 SGHDT and CDR2 YYEEEE. V lost 0 bases and J lost 3, with 12 bases in between. The CDR3 is 15 residues long. CDR3 sequence: CASSLGLGSKETQYF. DNA for the CDR3: TGTGCCAGCAGCTTGGGGCTCGGGAGTAAAGAGACCCAGTACTTC.

The V call is TRBV28, the J call TRBJ1-1; maybe TRBD1 (5 bases). CDR1 and CDR2 from the germline V gene are MDHEN and SYDVKM. The CDR3 spans 15 residues. V lost 10 bases and J 2 bases, leaving 20 bases between the germline ends. CDR3 region: CAIAGLGLQNTEAFF. The CDR3 DNA sequence: TGTGCCATCGCCGGATTGGGGCTCCAAAACACTGAAGCTTTCTTT.

In this sample, this clonotype turned up many times. J is TRBJ2-1 and V is TRBV11-2; 7 bases fit TRBD2. With V trimmed by 1 base and J by 3 bases, 21 bases remained unmatched. Germline CDR1 reads SGHAT; CDR2 reads FQNNGV. The CDR3 is made up of 21 amino acids. CDR3 loop: CASSLGGGTSARAGYYNEQFF. As DNA, the CDR3 is TGTGCCAGCAGCTTAGGGGGTGGAACTAGCGCGAGGGCCGGCTACTACAATGAGCAGTTCTTC.

The genes are TRBV7-2 and TRBJ2-3; 7 nucleotides line up with TRBD2. The CDR3 is 15 amino acids. The V gene's germline CDR1 is SGHTA and CDR2 FQGNSA. Unmatched junction bases numbered 7, after V lost 6 bases and J lost 1 base. CDR3 loop: CASRQQAGRTDTQYF. For the CDR3, the DNA is TGTGCCAGCAGGCAACAAGCGGGACGCACAGATACGCAGTATTTT.

This clonotype was counted only a few times. This chain links TRBV11-2 with TRBJ1-4; 7 nucleotides agree with TRBD1. Germline values: CDR1 SGHAT, CDR2 FQNNGV. There are 15 residues in the CDR3. V gave up 5 bases and J gave up 4 bases; unmatched junction bases: 7. The CDR3 loop reads CASSPTGNHNEKLFF. In DNA form, the CDR3 reads TGTGCCAGCAGCCCGACAGGGAACCATAATGAAAAACTGTTTTTT.

J is TRBJ1-2 and V is TRBV19; TRBD1 might be the D (5 bases). The CDR3 contains 15 residues. Trimming pared 3 bases from V and 4 bases from J, leaving 15 bases between. Germline CDR1 reads LNHDA; CDR2 reads SQIVND (reference sequence). The CDR3 reads CASSIPGVGGYGYTF. In nucleotides, the CDR3 is TGTGCCAGTAGTATCCCGGGGGTTGGCGGCTATGGCTACACCTTC.

The chain has TRBV6-1 and TRBJ2-7; the D is unclear. Trimming stripped 10 bases from V and 4 bases from J, with 23 bases between. CDR3 length equals 15 residues. Germline V CDR1 and CDR2: MNHNS, SASEGT. The CDR3 reads CANIPPARYKYEQYV. As DNA, the CDR3 is TGTGCCAACATACCCCCGGCGAGGTACAAGTACGAGCAGTACGTC.

The rearrangement uses TRBV7-2 and TRBJ1-1, with D uncertain. Deletions cut 1 base from V and 1 base from J, with 28 bases between. The V gene's germline CDR1 is SGHTA and CDR2 FQGNSA. This CDR3 spans 21 amino acids. This CDR3 reads CASSLESWVTARIRGNTEAFF. The CDR3 coding sequence is TGTGCCAGCAGCTTAGAAAGTTGGGTAACAGCTCGTATCCGGGGGAACACTGAAGCTTTCTTT.

This clonotype showed up just a few times. The rearrangement links TRBV4-2 to TRBJ2-3, with a tentative D call TRBD2 (6 bases). Germline-derived CDR1 and CDR2 are LGHNA and YNFKEQ. The CDR3 loop spans 16 amino acids. V was shortened by 0 bases and J by 3 bases, with 13 bases between the two germline ends. CDR3 sequence: CASSQDMALATDTQYF. CDR3 nucleotides: TGTGCCAGCAGCCAAGATATGGCTCTAGCGACAGATACGCAGTATTTT.

V is TRBV7-9 and J is TRBJ2-7; no reliable D call. Trimming removed 6 bases at V and 4 bases at J, with 13 bases between. Germline CDR1 and CDR2: SEHNR and FQNEAQ (reference sequence). The CDR3 covers 13 residues. The CDR3 coding sequence is TGTGCCAGCAGTCATCGTGGCAGATACGAGCAGTACTTC. The encoded protein is CASSHRGRYEQYF. Complete variable domain (other parts from reference TRBV7-9 and TRBJ2-7): DTGVSQNPRHKITKRGQNVTFRCDPISEHNRLYWYRQTLGQGPEFLTYFQNEAQLEKSRLLSDRFSAERPKGSFSTLEIQRTEQGDSAMYLCASSHRGRYEQYFGPGTRLTVT.

V usage is TRBV6-2 or TRBV6-3 and J usage is TRBJ1-2; D is possibly TRBD1 (5 bases). The ends were cut back, 3 bases at V and 3 bases at J, with 14 bases in the middle. Germline V CDR1 and CDR2: MNHEY, SVGEGT. CDR3 length: 15 residues. CDR3 protein: CASSYGGARDYGYTF. CDR3 nucleotides: TGTGCCAGCAGTTATGGAGGGGCGCGCGACTATGGCTACACCTTC.

There are many counts of this clonotype. The V and J genes are TRBV7-2 and TRBJ2-7; 14 bases are a match to TRBD2. Losses at the gene ends were 0 bases for V and 2 bases for J; bases not matched to a gene: 12. Germline V gene sequence: CDR1 SGHTA, CDR2 FQGNSA. This CDR3 is 20 amino acids long. CDR3 bases: TGTGCCAGCAGCTTAGCGGGGGGAGGGACTAGCGGGAGTTTGACCTACGAGCAGTACTTC. As protein: CASSLAGGGTSGSLTYEQYF.